This T cell receptor (beta chain) was profiled in a study of blood T cell repertoires in COVID-19. Study as a whole: Spain, Italy and the United States supplied samples that represented acute and convalescent COVID-19. T cells, B-cell-depleted T cells, or PBMCs provided the cDNA or gDNA that served as material.

Source study methods: Amplification of reference gene primers provided the estimated nucleated cell counts. Data came from immunoSEQ multiplex PCR; TCRdb stores just in-frame clones and leaves some out. The V and J calls and the clone size are those of that table, but D and trimming were determined from the DNA. The profile shows approximately 170,000 clones, 65% to 90% of them singletons. This CDR3 is built from 13 residues. The trim removed 5 bases at V and 4 bases at J, leaving 2 bases unmatched. The source material was peripheral blood. This chain connects TRBV12-3 or TRBV12-4 to TRBJ2-1; 7 bases fit TRBD2. The origin of this receptor is a man aged 50 to 59 with active or convalescent COVID-19. In DNA form, the CDR3 reads TGTGCCAGCAGTCCGGGACTATACAATGAGCAGTTCTTC. This gives the protein CASSPGLYNEQFF.